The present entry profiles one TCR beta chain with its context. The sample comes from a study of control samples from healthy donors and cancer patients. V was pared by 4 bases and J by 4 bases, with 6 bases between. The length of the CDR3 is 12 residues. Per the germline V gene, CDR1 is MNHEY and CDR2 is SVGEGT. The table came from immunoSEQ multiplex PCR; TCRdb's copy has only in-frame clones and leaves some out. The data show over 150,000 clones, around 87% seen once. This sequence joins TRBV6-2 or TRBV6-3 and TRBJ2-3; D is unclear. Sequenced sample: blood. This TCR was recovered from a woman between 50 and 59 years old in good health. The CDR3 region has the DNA TGTGCCAGCAGTTCATCAGCAGATACGCAGTATTTT. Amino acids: CASSSSADTQYF.